The present T cell receptor (beta chain) was sequenced within a study of T cells in tuberculosis. Sequencing was performed with immunoSEQ multiplex PCR; in TCRdb, only in-frame clones are kept and a portion is missing. The sample gives about 59,000 clones, roughly 79% of which show up once; roughly 13% is in the top ten. Trimming took off 5 bases at V and 9 bases at J, with 14 bases between the two ends. CDR3 length: 13 amino acids. The V gene's germline CDR1 is MRHNA and CDR2 SNTAGT. Cells were sorted from thawed PBMC rested overnight and stained with GMM-loaded CD1B tetramer, viability dye and anti-CD3. C32 glucose monomycolate from Rhodococcus equi was loaded onto the CD1B tetramers.

The sample consisted of CD1b-GMM tetramer-negative cells sorted from PBMCs. The chain carries TRBV6-4 and TRBJ2-1; no clear D. This TCR was sampled from an adult woman with latent tuberculosis. CDR3 residues: CASSPTPALEQFF. CDR3 sequence (DNA): TGTGCCAGCAGTCCGACTCCGGCGCTTGAGCAGTTCTTC.